This T cell receptor (beta chain) was captured in a study of blood T cell repertoires in COVID-19. At the level of the study: Samples came from the United States, Italy and Spain, spanning acute and convalescent COVID-19. T cells, B-cell-depleted T cells, or PBMCs supplied cDNA or gDNA.

V was shortened by 3 bases and J by 12 bases, with 15 bases between the two germline ends. The CDR3 contains 13 residues. Germline assignment: CDR1 MNHNS and CDR2 SASEGT. Original processing methods: It was from reference gene primer amplification that nucleated cell counts were estimated. Assay used: immunoSEQ multiplex PCR; TCRdb lists only in-frame clones, some missing. The V and J calls and clone size were taken over from that table, and D and trimming were inferred from the DNA. The sample has some 110,000 clones; around 78% are singletons. The TCR was taken from a man aged 25 to 45 with acute or convalescent COVID-19. The chain combines TRBV6-1 with TRBJ1-5; D is unresolved. The specimen sequenced was peripheral blood. The CDR3, as DNA: TGTGCCAGCAGTGAGGGTAGCGTTTCGAGCCAGCATTTT. Translation: CASSEGSVSSQHF.